This is a list of T cell receptor beta chains from one sample in a study of shared clonotypes between healthy human individuals. TCRdb's table, derived via immunoSEQ multiplex PCR, lists solely in-frame clones and lacks some. The repertoire has under 1,100,000 clones, about 75% of them found once; the top ten carry approximately 1.3%. Sequenced sample: memory CD4+ T cells sorted from blood. The receptors originated from a man aged 18-30 years in good health. Both conserved end residues are part of each CDR3. D genes are given only for firm matches. Some rows mark clone size as missing; the rest say once, few, many or name a class of expanded clone.

V: TRBV11-2; size: .; D: .; J: TRBJ2-2; DNA: TGTGCCAGCAGCTCAACGAACACCGGGGAGCTGTTTTTT; CDR3: CASSSTNTGELFF
V: TRBV29-1; size: .; D: TRBD1; J: TRBJ1-2; DNA: TGCAGCGTTGCCCAGGGGGCGCAGGACTATGGCTACACCTTC; CDR3: CSVAQGAQDYGYTF
V: TRBV19; size: many; D: TRBD1; J: TRBJ1-3; DNA: TGTGCCAGTAGAATGGACAGGGGAAACACCATATATTTT; CDR3: CASRMDRGNTIYF
V: TRBV5-6; size: .; D: TRBD1; J: TRBJ1-4; DNA: TGTGCCAGCAGTTTACAGGGGGCGACTAATGAAAAACTGTTTTTT; CDR3: CASSLQGATNEKLFF
V: TRBV5-6; size: .; D: TRBD1; J: TRBJ2-7; DNA: TGTGCCAGCAGCAAGGACAGGGGGGCCTCCGAGCAGTACTTC; CDR3: CASSKDRGASEQYF
V: TRBV11-2; size: .; D: TRBD1; J: TRBJ1-1; DNA: TGTGCCAGCAGCTTGGACAGGCCTCCCATAAGTTTGAACACTGAAGCTTTCTTT; CDR3: CASSLDRPPISLNTEAFF
V: TRBV4-1; size: .; D: .; J: TRBJ2-3; DNA: TGCGCCAGCAGCCAAACATCAGGGAGGTCAGATACGCAGTATTTT; CDR3: CASSQTSGRSDTQYF
V: TRBV6-5; size: .; D: TRBD1; J: TRBJ1-3; DNA: TGTGCCAGCAGTTACCAGGGGGTTGACTCTGGAAACACCATATATTTT; CDR3: CASSYQGVDSGNTIYF
V: TRBV18; size: .; D: TRBD1; J: TRBJ1-2; DNA: TGTGCCAGCTCACCTCAAGGACAGGGAGCGTTTCGGGGCTACACCTTC; CDR3: CASSPQGQGAFRGYTF
V: TRBV6-5; size: .; D: TRBD1; J: TRBJ1-5; DNA: TGTGCCAGCAGTACCACAGGGGGCAATCAGCCCCAGCATTTT; CDR3: CASSTTGGNQPQHF
V: TRBV5-1; size: .; D: TRBD1; J: TRBJ1-4; DNA: TGCGCCAGCAGCTTGGGGGACAGCTGGGTCGGAGAAAAACTGTTTTTT; CDR3: CASSLGDSWVGEKLFF
V: TRBV27; size: .; D: .; J: TRBJ2-1; DNA: TGTGCCAGCAGTTTATTCCAAAACAATGAGCAGTTCTTC; CDR3: CASSLFQNNEQFF
V: TRBV18; size: .; D: .; J: TRBJ1-3; DNA: TGTGCCAGCTCTCCTCAGGGCGACTCTGGAAACACCATATATTTT; CDR3: CASSPQGDSGNTIYF
V: TRBV7-2; size: .; D: TRBD2; J: TRBJ2-3; DNA: TGTGCCAGCAGCTTAGCGGCGTCTCTTTGGGGGAGGGCGAGCACAGATACGCAGTATTTT; CDR3: CASSLAASLWGRASTDTQYF
V: TRBV5-4; size: .; D: .; J: TRBJ2-7; DNA: TGTGCCAGCAGCACCCAAACGGGTCTGTACGAGCAGTACTTC; CDR3: CASSTQTGLYEQYF
V: TRBV9; size: .; D: TRBD1; J: TRBJ1-2; DNA: TGTGCCAGCACCTTTAGGACAGGGGGGATTGGCTACACCTTC; CDR3: CASTFRTGGIGYTF
V: TRBV9; size: once; D: .; J: TRBJ2-2; DNA: TGTGCCAGCAGCGCATCAGACACCGGGGAGCTGTTTTTT; CDR3: CASSASDTGELFF
V: TRBV19; size: once; D: TRBD1; J: TRBJ1-2; DNA: TGTGCCACCGGCCGGGACAGCACTTTCTATGGCTACACCTTC; CDR3: CATGRDSTFYGYTF
V: TRBV2; size: .; D: TRBD2; J: TRBJ2-3; DNA: TGTGCCAGCAGCGAGAGCGGGAGGGCCGGAGATACGCAGTATTTT; CDR3: CASSESGRAGDTQYF
V: TRBV5-4; size: .; D: .; J: TRBJ2-3; DNA: TGTGCCAGCAGCTTGGTGGGCAGGGTGGTAGATACGCAGTATTTT; CDR3: CASSLVGRVVDTQYF
V: TRBV6-1; size: .; D: TRBD1; J: TRBJ1-5; DNA: TGTGCCAGCAGTAGGCAGGGGGGTGAGCCCCAGCATTTT; CDR3: CASSRQGGEPQHF
V: TRBV6-6; size: .; D: .; J: TRBJ2-3; DNA: TGTGCCAGCAGTTACCCTCAGGATACGCAGTATTTT; CDR3: CASSYPQDTQYF
V: TRBV5-1; size: .; D: .; J: TRBJ2-1; DNA: TGCGCCAGCAGCTTGGGACTACCGACTAATGAGCAGTTCTTC; CDR3: CASSLGLPTNEQFF
V: TRBV2; size: .; D: TRBD1; J: TRBJ1-6; DNA: TGTGCCACCAAGACAGGGGGGAATTCACCCCTCCACTTT; CDR3: CATKTGGNSPLHF
V: TRBV30; size: .; D: TRBD1; J: TRBJ2-7; DNA: TGTGCCTGGGGACAGGCCCGTCACGAGCAGTACTTC; CDR3: CAWGQARHEQYF
V: TRBV7-8; size: .; D: TRBD1; J: TRBJ2-2; DNA: TGTGCCAGCAGCCCTGGGACAGTCGCGAACACCGGGGAGCTGTTTTTT; CDR3: CASSPGTVANTGELFF
V: TRBV5-1; size: .; D: TRBD1; J: TRBJ1-6; DNA: TGCGCCAGCAGCCTGGACAGGGGTGCGTCACCCCTCCACTTT; CDR3: CASSLDRGASPLHF
V: TRBV5-1; size: few; D: .; J: TRBJ1-1; DNA: TGCGCCAGCAGCTTGTCCCTCCCCGTCACTGAAGCTTTCTTT; CDR3: CASSLSLPVTEAFF
V: TRBV11-2; size: .; D: .; J: TRBJ1-5; DNA: TGTGCCAGCAGCCCCTCGGGCAACAATCAGCCCCAGCATTTT; CDR3: CASSPSGNNQPQHF
V: TRBV4-3; size: .; D: TRBD1; J: TRBJ2-3; DNA: TGCGCCAGCAGCCACCAATTTGGGACAGTAACAGATACGCAGTATTTT; CDR3: CASSHQFGTVTDTQYF
V: TRBV4-2; size: .; D: TRBD1; J: TRBJ1-3; DNA: TGTGCCAGCAGCCAAGATTCAGTTTCCAGACAGGGCTCTGGAAACACCATATATTTT; CDR3: CASSQDSVSRQGSGNTIYF
V: TRBV5-1; size: .; D: .; J: TRBJ2-3; DNA: TGCGCCAGCAGCTTGGGCGGGACTTCCTTGTTAGATACGCAGTATTTT; CDR3: CASSLGGTSLLDTQYF
V: TRBV7-2; size: many; D: TRBD2; J: TRBJ2-5; DNA: TGTGCCAGCAGCTTAGCGTTTGGGGGAGGGCAAGAGACCCAGTACTTC; CDR3: CASSLAFGGGQETQYF
V: TRBV6-1; size: .; D: .; J: TRBJ2-5; DNA: TGTGCCAGCAGTGAACAGGGCAAGGGGGAGACCCAGTACTTC; CDR3: CASSEQGKGETQYF
V: TRBV15; size: .; D: .; J: TRBJ2-7; DNA: TGTGCCACCAGCAGGGATCGGGACACCTTCCTCTACGAGCAGTACTTC; CDR3: CATSRDRDTFLYEQYF
V: TRBV6-1; size: .; D: .; J: TRBJ1-3; DNA: TGTGCCAGCAGTGGTCGGGACGCAGGCTCTGGAAACACCATATATTTT; CDR3: CASSGRDAGSGNTIYF
V: TRBV10-3; size: .; D: TRBD2; J: TRBJ2-1; DNA: TGTGCCATCAGCCATGAGACTAGCGGCAACAATGAGCAGTTCTTC; CDR3: CAISHETSGNNEQFF
V: TRBV28; size: few; D: TRBD1; J: TRBJ1-5; DNA: TGTGCCAGCACCCCCAGAAAGACAGGGAGCAATCAGCCCCAGCATTTT; CDR3: CASTPRKTGSNQPQHF
V: TRBV11-1; size: .; D: .; J: TRBJ2-3; DNA: TGTGCCAGCAGCTTATCGGGGCAGGGAAAAAACACAGATACGCAGTATTTT; CDR3: CASSLSGQGKNTDTQYF
V: TRBV5-1; size: .; D: .; J: TRBJ2-2; DNA: TGCGCCAGCAGCGTAAACTGGGGGGAGCTGTTTTTT; CDR3: CASSVNWGELFF
V: TRBV28; size: once; D: .; J: TRBJ2-7; DNA: TGTGCCAGCAGTTTTCTCGGCAGGGGCTACGAGCAGTACTTC; CDR3: CASSFLGRGYEQYF
V: TRBV19; size: .; D: .; J: TRBJ1-2; DNA: TGTGCCAGTAGTATGAGGGAATTGAACTATGGCTACACCTTC; CDR3: CASSMRELNYGYTF